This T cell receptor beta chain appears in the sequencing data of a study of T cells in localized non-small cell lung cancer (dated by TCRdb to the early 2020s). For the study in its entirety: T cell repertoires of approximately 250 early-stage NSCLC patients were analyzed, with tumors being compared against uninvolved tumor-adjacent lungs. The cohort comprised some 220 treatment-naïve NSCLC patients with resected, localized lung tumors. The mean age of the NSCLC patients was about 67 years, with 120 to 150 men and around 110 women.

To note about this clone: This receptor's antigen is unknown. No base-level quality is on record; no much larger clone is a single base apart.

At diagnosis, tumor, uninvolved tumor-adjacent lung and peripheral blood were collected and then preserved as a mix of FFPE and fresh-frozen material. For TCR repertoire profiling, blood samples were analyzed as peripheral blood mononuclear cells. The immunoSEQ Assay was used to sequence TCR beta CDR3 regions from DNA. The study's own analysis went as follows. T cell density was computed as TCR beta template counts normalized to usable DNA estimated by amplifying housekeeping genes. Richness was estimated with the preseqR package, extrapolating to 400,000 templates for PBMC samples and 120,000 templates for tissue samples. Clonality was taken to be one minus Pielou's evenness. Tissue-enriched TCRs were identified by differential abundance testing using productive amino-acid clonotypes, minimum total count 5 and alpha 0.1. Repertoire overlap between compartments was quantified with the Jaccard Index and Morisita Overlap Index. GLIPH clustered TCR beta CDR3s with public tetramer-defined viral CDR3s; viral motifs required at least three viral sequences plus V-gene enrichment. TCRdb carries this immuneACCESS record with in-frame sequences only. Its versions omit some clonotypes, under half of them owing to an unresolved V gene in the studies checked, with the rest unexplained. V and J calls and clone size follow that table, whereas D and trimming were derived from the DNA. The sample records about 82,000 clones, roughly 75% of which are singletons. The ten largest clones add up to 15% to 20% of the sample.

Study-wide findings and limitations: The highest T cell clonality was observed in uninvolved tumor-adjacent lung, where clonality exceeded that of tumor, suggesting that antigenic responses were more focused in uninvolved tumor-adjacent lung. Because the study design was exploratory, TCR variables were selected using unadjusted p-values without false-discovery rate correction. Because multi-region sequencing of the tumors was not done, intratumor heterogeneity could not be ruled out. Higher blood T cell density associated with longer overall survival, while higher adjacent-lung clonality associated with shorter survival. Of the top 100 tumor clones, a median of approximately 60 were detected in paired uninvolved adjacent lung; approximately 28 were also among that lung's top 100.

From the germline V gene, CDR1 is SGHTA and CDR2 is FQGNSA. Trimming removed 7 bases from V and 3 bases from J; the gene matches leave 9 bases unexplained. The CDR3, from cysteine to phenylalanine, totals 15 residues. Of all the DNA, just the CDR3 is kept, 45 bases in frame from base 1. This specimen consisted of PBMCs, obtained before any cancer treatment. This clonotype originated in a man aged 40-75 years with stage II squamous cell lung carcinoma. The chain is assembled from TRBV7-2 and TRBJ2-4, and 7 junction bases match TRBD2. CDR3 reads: CASNGGSGVKNIQYF. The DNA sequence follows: TGTGCCAGCAACGGGGGGAGCGGCGTCAAAAACATTCAGTACTTC.